This entry describes one T cell receptor beta chain. Its specificity is not known. These data are taken from a study of cytomegalovirus exposure and HLA in healthy donors. On the study more broadly: Early released data comprised around 85 million unique TCRs from HLA-typed donors.

Whole-study results and caveats: According to a later analysis, donors in an Asian-associated ancestry cluster reportedly had fewer N-insertions than the approximately 730-donor mean.

The CDR3 covers 13 residues. Losses at the gene ends were 2 bases for V and 7 bases for J; bases not matched to a gene: 7. Germline assignment: CDR1 GTSNPN and CDR2 SVGIG (reference sequence). The PCR contained 60 Vbeta and 13 Jbeta primers. Here immunoSEQ multiplex PCR was the method, and the copy in TCRdb shows in-frame clones only, minus some. This table holds roughly 90,000 clones, around 80% found once. The TCR was taken from a man younger than 40 in good health and CMV-seronegative. The specimen was PBMCs. The rearrangement uses TRBV30 and TRBJ1-1; 7 bases are shared with TRBD1. CDR3 sequence reads: CAWSPTGAGEAFF. The CDR3, as DNA: TGTGCCTGGAGTCCCACAGGGGCCGGTGAAGCTTTCTTT.